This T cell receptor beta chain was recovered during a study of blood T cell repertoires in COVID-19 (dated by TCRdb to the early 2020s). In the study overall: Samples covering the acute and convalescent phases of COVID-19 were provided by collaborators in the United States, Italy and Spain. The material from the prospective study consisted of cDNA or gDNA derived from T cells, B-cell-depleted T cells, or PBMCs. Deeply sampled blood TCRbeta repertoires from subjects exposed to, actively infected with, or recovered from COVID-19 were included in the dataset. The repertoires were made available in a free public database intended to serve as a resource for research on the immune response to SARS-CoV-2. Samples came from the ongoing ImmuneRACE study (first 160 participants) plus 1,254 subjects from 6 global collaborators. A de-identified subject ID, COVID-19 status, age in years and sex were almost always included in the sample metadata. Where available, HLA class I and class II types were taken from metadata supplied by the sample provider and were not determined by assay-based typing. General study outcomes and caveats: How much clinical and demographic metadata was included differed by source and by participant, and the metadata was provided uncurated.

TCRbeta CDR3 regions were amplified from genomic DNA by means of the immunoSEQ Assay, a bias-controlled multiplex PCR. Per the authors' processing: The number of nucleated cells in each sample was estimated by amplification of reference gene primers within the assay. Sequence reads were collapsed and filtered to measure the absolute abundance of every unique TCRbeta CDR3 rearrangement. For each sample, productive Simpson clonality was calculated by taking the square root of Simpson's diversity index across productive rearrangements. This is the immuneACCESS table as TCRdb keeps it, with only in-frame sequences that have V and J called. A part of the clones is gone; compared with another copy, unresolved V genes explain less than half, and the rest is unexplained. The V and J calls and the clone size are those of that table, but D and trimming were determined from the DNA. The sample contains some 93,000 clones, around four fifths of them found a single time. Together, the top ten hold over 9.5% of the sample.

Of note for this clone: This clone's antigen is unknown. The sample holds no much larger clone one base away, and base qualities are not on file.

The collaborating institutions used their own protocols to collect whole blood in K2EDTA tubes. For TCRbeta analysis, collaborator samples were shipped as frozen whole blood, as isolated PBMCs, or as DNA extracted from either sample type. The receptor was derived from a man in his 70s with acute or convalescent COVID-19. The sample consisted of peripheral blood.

The CDR3 in this case is CASSYSTAMNTEAFF. The DNA sequence is as follows: TGTGCCAGCAGTTACTCGACAGCCATGAACACTGAAGCTTTCTTT. The chain is made from TRBV6-5 and TRBJ1-1; TRBD1 is perhaps the D gene, given 5 matching bases. CDR1 MNHEY and CDR2 SVGAGI are derived from the germline V gene. The CDR3 spans 15 residues, from the cysteine through the phenylalanine. The DNA shown is the 45-base CDR3, in frame from base 1. The germline ends are 8 bases apart after V is trimmed by 0 bases and J by 0 bases.